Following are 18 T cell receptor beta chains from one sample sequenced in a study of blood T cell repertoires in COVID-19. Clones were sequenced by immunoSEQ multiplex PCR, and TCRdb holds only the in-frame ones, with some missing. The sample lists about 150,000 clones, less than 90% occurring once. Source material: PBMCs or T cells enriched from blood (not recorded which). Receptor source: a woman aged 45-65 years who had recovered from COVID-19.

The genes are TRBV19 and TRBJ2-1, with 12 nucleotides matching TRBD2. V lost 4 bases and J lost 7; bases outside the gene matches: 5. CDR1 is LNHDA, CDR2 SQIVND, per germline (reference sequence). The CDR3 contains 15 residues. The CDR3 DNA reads TGTGCCAGTAGTACGCTAGCGGGAGGGCGGAATGAGCAGTTCTTC. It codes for CASSTLAGGRNEQFF.

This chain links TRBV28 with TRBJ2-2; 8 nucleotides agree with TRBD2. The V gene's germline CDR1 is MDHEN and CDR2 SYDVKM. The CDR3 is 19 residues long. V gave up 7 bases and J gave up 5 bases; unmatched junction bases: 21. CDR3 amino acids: CASTPHGTGLSGTTGELFF. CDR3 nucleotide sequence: TGTGCCAGCACACCACACGGAACCGGACTTAGCGGGACTACCGGGGAGCTGTTTTTT.

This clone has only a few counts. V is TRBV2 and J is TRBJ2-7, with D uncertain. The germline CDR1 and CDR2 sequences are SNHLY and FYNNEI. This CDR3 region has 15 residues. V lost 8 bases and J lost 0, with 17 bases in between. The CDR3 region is CASVLDAGVSYEQYF. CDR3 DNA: TGTGCCAGCGTTCTCGACGCCGGAGTCTCCTACGAGCAGTACTTC.

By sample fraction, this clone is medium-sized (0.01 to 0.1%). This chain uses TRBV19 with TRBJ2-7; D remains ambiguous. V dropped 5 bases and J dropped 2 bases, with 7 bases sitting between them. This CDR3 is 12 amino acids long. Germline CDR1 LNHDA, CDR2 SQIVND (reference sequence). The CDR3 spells CASSHRAYEQYF. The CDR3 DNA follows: TGTGCCAGTAGTCATCGCGCCTACGAGCAGTACTTC.

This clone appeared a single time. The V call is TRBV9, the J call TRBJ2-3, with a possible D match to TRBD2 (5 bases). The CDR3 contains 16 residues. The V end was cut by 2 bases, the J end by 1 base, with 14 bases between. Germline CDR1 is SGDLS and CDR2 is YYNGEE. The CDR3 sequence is CASSVAAGWGTDTQYF. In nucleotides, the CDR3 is TGTGCCAGCAGCGTTGCGGCGGGTTGGGGCACAGATACGCAGTATTTT.

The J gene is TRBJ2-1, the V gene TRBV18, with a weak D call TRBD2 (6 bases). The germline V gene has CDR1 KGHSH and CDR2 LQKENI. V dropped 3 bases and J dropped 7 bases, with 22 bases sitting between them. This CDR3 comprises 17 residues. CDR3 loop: CASSPRLAGRRGNEQFF. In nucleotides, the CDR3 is TGTGCCAGCTCACCTCGATTGGCAGGTCGCCGGGGGAATGAGCAGTTCTTC.

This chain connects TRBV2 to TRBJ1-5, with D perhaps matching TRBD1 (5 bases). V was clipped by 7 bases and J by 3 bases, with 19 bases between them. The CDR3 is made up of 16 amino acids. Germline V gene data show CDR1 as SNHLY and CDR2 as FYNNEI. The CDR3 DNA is TGTGCCAGCATGAGGACAACCGGGCAGGTCAATCAGCCCCAGCATTTT. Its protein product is CASMRTTGQVNQPQHF.

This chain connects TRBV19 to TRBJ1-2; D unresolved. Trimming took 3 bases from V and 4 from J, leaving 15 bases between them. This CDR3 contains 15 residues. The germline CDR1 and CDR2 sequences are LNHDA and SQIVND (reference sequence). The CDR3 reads CASSMGPSARYGYTF. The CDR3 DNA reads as TGTGCCAGTAGTATGGGCCCTTCAGCACGCTATGGCTACACCTTC.

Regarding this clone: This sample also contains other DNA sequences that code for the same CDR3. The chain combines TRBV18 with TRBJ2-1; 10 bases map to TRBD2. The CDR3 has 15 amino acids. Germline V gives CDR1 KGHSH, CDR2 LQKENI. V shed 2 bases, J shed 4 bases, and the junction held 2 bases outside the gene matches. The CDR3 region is CASSPSSGSYNEQFF. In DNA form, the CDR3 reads TGTGCCAGCTCACCATCTAGCGGGAGTTACAATGAGCAGTTCTTC.

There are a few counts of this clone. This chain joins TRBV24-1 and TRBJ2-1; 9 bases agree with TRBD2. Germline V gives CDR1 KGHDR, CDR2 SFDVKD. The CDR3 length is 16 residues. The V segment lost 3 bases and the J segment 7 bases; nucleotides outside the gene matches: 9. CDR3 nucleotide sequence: TGTGCCACCAGTGATGGGATTAGCGGGAGAGGGAATGAGCAGTTCTTC. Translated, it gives CATSDGISGRGNEQFF.

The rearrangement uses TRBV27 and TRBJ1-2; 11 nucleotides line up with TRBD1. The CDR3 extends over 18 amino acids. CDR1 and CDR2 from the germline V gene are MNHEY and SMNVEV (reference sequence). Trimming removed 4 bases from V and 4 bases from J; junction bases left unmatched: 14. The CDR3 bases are TGTGCCAGCAGTTCATTCAGAGGACAGGGGGCGTTGAGCTATGGCTACACCTTC. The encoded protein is CASSSFRGQGALSYGYTF.

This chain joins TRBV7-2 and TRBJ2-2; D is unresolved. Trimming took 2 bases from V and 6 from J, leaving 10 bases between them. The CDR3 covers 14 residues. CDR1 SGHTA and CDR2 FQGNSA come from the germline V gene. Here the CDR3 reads CASSLPISAGELFF. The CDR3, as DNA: TGTGCCAGCAGCTTACCCATCTCAGCCGGGGAGCTGTTTTTT.

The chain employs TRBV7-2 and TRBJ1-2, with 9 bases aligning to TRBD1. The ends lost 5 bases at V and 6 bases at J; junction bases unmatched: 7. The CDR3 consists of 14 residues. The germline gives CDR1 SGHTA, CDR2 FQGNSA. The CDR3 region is CASSLGTGIHGYTF. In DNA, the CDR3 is TGTGCCAGCAGCCTAGGGACAGGGATCCATGGCTACACCTTC.

The DNA for the CDR3 is TGTGCCACCAGTGCCGCGGGAGGGGTTAGCAATGAGCAGTTCTTC. Translating gives CATSAAGGVSNEQFF. V usage is TRBV24-1 and J usage is TRBJ2-1; 9 bases agree with TRBD2. The germline V gene has CDR1 KGHDR and CDR2 SFDVKD. This CDR3 spans 15 amino acids. V lost 5 bases and J lost 6; bases outside the gene matches: 7.

CDR3 sequence reads: CASSVDLREKLFF. DNA for the CDR3: TGTGCCAGCAGCGTAGACTTACGGGAAAAACTGTTTTTT. The chain carries TRBV9 and TRBJ1-4; D call uncertain. Germline loops: CDR1 SGDLS, CDR2 YYNGEE. This CDR3 has 13 amino acids. Trimming removed 0 bases from V and 8 bases from J, with 8 bases in between.

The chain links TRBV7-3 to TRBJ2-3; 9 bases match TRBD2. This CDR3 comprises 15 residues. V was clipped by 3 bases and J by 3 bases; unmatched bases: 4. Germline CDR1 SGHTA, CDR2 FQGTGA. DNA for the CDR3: TGTGCCAGCAGCTTCGGTAGCGGGAGAACAGATACGCAGTATTTT. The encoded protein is CASSFGSGRTDTQYF. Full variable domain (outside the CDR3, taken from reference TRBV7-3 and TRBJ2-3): GAGVSQTPSNKVTEKGKYVELRCDPISGHTALYWYRQSLGQGPEFLIYFQGTGAADDSGLPNDRFFAVRPEGSVSTLKIQRTERGDSAVYLCASSFGSGRTDTQYFGPGTRLTVL.

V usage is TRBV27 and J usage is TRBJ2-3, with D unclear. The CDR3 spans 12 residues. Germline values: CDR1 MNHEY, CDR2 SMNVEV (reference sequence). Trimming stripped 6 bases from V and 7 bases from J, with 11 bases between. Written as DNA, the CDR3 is TGTGCCAGCAGGTCTCCGGGTCATACGCAGTATTTT. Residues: CASRSPGHTQYF.

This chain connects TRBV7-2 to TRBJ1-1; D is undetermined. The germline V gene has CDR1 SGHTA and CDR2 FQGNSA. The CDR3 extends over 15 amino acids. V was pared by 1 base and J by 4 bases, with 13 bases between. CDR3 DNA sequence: TGTGCCAGCAGCTTAGGGCGGGGAGAGAGCACTGAAGCTTTCTTT. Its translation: CASSLGRGESTEAFF.